One sample yielded the 13 T cell receptor beta chains listed below, sequenced in a study of blood T cell repertoires in COVID-19. Method: immunoSEQ multiplex PCR; TCRdb's copy keeps in-frame clones and lacks some. The data show 200,000 to 250,000 clones, more than 75% seen once. Sequencing was performed on peripheral blood. The receptor set was obtained from a woman in her 70s with active or convalescent COVID-19.

On this clone: An end of the junction differs from the germline gene, which may be a read error. The chain recombines TRBV5-1 with TRBJ1-2, with 10 bases aligning to TRBD1. The CDR3 sequence is 16 residues long. From germline, CDR1 is SGHRS and CDR2 YFSETQ. The CDR3 loop is CASSLSSQGQGIGEAF. Written as DNA, the CDR3 is TGCGCCAGCAGCTTGTCCTCCCAGGGACAGGGGATAGGAGAAGCCTTC.

The gene calls are TRBV4-1 and TRBJ2-3, with unresolved D. The germline V gene has CDR1 MGHRA and CDR2 YSYEKL. This CDR3 is 11 amino acids long. V lost 11 bases and J 1 base, leaving 7 bases between the germline ends. The CDR3, as DNA: TGCGCCGCCGGAGGCACAGATACGCAGTATTTT. Translating it yields CAAGGTDTQYF.

The chain employs TRBV29-1 and TRBJ2-5; 8 bases are shared with TRBD1. In germline, CDR1 is SQVTM, CDR2 ANQGSEA. The CDR3 has 13 amino acids. V trimming: 6 bases; J trimming: 4 bases; junction bases outside the gene matches: 7. The CDR3 spells CSVNRDRTETQYF. DNA of the CDR3: TGCAGCGTAAACCGGGACAGGACAGAGACCCAGTACTTC.

V is TRBV4-3 and J is TRBJ1-2; 10 bases are a match to TRBD1. Germline lookup yields CDR1 LGHNA and CDR2 YSLEER. J gave up 2 bases and V 4 bases, and 7 bases lay outside the gene matches. The length of the CDR3 is 16 residues. In nucleotides, the CDR3 is TGCGCCAGCAGCCGAGAAGGGACAGGGGACAACTATGGCTACACCTTC. Amino acid sequence: CASSREGTGDNYGYTF.

This chain connects TRBV5-1 to TRBJ2-3, with D tentatively TRBD2 (6 bases). The CDR3 has 15 amino acids. V was cut by 7 bases and J by 0 bases, with 15 bases left in between. Germline CDR1 SGHRS, CDR2 YFSETQ. The DNA for the CDR3 is TGCGCCAGCTTTAGCGGAGCGACTAGCACAGATACGCAGTATTTT. Amino acids: CASFSGATSTDTQYF.

V usage is TRBV29-1 and J usage is TRBJ1-1; 7 positions match TRBD1. The CDR3 extends over 12 amino acids. The J segment lost 1 base and the V segment lost 7 bases, leaving 3 bases of the junction unmatched. In germline, CDR1 is SQVTM, CDR2 ANQGSEA. CDR3 DNA: TGCAGCGGGGGACAGTCGAACACTGAAGCTTTCTTT. Translating gives CSGGQSNTEAFF.

The chain is built from TRBV20-1 and TRBJ2-6; TRBD2 might be the D (6 bases). Trimming cost V 3 bases and J 4 bases, with 10 bases left between them. This CDR3 comprises 14 residues. From germline, CDR1 is DFQATT and CDR2 SNEGSKA (reference sequence). This CDR3 reads CSASRGTGANVLTF. The CDR3 DNA reads TGCAGTGCTAGTCGGGGGACCGGGGCCAACGTCCTGACTTTC.

The chain has TRBV11-2 and TRBJ2-3, with 10 positions matching TRBD2. V lost 3 bases to trimming and J lost 4 bases; unmatched junction nucleotides: 7. The CDR3 has 16 residues. CDR1 and CDR2 (germline): SGHAT, FQNNGV. CDR3 sequence reads: CASSFPAGGLADTQYF. CDR3 in DNA: TGTGCCAGCAGCTTCCCAGCGGGGGGGCTTGCAGATACGCAGTATTTT.

The CDR3 bases are TGTGCCAGCAGCGTAGGGACAGGGCGAAACACCATATATTTT. Protein sequence: CASSVGTGRNTIYF. V and J are TRBV9 and TRBJ1-3; TRBD1 matches at 8 bases. CDR1 is SGDLS, CDR2 YYNGEE, per germline. This CDR3 is built from 14 residues. After removal of 0 bases from V and 5 bases from J, the junction contained 1 base not matched to a gene.

This clone was detected only a few times. V usage is TRBV5-1 and J usage is TRBJ1-2, with TRBD1 identical over 7 bases. Germline V gene data show CDR1 as SGHRS and CDR2 as YFSETQ. The J segment lost 2 bases and the V segment lost 6 bases, leaving 4 bases of the junction unmatched. This CDR3 region has 13 residues. CDR3 amino acids: CASNRGPNYGYTF. DNA for the CDR3: TGCGCCAGCAACAGGGGACCGAACTATGGCTACACCTTC.

This clone was picked up one time. The chain joins TRBV15 to TRBJ2-1, with 8 bases fitting TRBD1. There are 15 residues in the CDR3. Germline V lookup: CDR1 LNHNV, CDR2 YYDKDF (reference sequence). Losses at the gene ends were 1 base for V and 9 bases for J; bases not matched to a gene: 8. Written as DNA, the CDR3 is TGTGCCACCAGCAGAGCCTATATAACAGGGGGTGAGCAGTTCTTC. Residues: CATSRAYITGGEQFF.

This clone was counted a few times. The rearrangement uses TRBV11-3 and TRBJ1-2; D not certain. Per the germline V gene, CDR1 is SGHNT and CDR2 is YENEEA. The V end lost 0 bases, the J end lost 3 bases, and 14 bases lay between the germline ends. The CDR3 spans 16 residues. The CDR3 coding sequence is TGTGCCAGCAGCTTAGAGTTAAGGGAGATTTACTATGGCTACACCTTC. Translation: CASSLELREIYYGYTF.

This chain links TRBV2 with TRBJ1-6, with D possibly being TRBD1 (6 bases). V was cut by 7 bases and J by 6 bases, with 16 bases left in between. CDR1 is SNHLY, CDR2 FYNNEI, per germline. This CDR3 region has 15 residues. The CDR3 nucleotides read TGTGCCAGCAAAAATGGACAGTCCGTTAATTCACCCCTCCACTTT. Translation gives CASKNGQSVNSPLHF.